The 3 T cell receptor beta chains given below trace back to one sample, sequenced in a study of Ad26.COV2.S vaccination and SARS-CoV-2 variants. Assay: immunoSEQ multiplex PCR; the TCRdb copy retains only in-frame clones and omits some. The table shows about 140,000 clones, with roughly 85% occurring only once. This specimen consisted of peripheral blood, obtained after recovery from COVID-19. The receptors here all came from a human donor who had recovered from COVID-19.

The rearrangement uses TRBV4-3 and TRBJ2-7; the match to TRBD1 covers 9 bases. With V trimmed by 8 bases and J by 4 bases, 6 bases remained unmatched. Per germline, CDR1 LGHNA and CDR2 YSLEER. This CDR3 region has 13 residues. As DNA, the CDR3 is TGCGCCAGCTCACAGGGGGCGAAGTACGAGCAGTACTTC. This gives the protein CASSQGAKYEQYF.

This clone was picked up one time. CDR3 nucleotide sequence: TGTGCCAGCAGTTTGTGGGACTTAGGGAAGAATTCACCCCTCCACTTT. Protein: CASSLWDLGKNSPLHF. V usage is TRBV28 and J usage is TRBJ1-6, with a weak D call TRBD1 (5 bases). Germline V gives CDR1 MDHEN, CDR2 SYDVKM. V was clipped by 3 bases and J by 7 bases, with 16 bases between them. This CDR3 spans 16 amino acids.

The J gene is TRBJ1-5, the V gene TRBV5-6; tentatively, D is TRBD1 (6 bases). V was cut by 4 bases and J by 0 bases, with 8 bases left in between. CDR1 is SGHDT, CDR2 YYEEEE, per germline. This CDR3 has 14 residues. The CDR3 DNA reads as TGTGCCAGCAGCGGACAGAATAGCAATCAGCCCCAGCATTTT. Translating it yields CASSGQNSNQPQHF.